The sequence of this TCR beta chain was determined in a study of blood T cell repertoires in COVID-19. About the research overall: Sites across the United States, Italy and Spain contributed samples from acute and convalescent COVID-19.

Sequencing was performed with immunoSEQ multiplex PCR; in TCRdb, only in-frame clones are kept and a portion is missing. The sample includes around 360,000 clones, approximately 87% of them seen just once. Recruitment covered some 25 US areas and drew participants whose ages spanned roughly 18 to 95 years. The ends lost 6 bases at V and 5 bases at J; junction bases unmatched: 2. CDR3 length: 14 amino acids. From germline, CDR1 is MDHEN and CDR2 SYDVKM. The V gene is TRBV28, the J gene TRBJ2-5, with 14 bases lining up with TRBD2. This clonotype was sampled from a man aged 40-49 years in a cohort exposed to, infected with or recovered from COVID-19 (not recorded which). The sequencing input was PBMCs or T cells enriched from blood (not recorded which). CDR3 region: CASSRLAGGETQYF. CDR3 DNA: TGTGCCAGCAGCCGACTAGCGGGAGGGGAGACCCAGTACTTC.